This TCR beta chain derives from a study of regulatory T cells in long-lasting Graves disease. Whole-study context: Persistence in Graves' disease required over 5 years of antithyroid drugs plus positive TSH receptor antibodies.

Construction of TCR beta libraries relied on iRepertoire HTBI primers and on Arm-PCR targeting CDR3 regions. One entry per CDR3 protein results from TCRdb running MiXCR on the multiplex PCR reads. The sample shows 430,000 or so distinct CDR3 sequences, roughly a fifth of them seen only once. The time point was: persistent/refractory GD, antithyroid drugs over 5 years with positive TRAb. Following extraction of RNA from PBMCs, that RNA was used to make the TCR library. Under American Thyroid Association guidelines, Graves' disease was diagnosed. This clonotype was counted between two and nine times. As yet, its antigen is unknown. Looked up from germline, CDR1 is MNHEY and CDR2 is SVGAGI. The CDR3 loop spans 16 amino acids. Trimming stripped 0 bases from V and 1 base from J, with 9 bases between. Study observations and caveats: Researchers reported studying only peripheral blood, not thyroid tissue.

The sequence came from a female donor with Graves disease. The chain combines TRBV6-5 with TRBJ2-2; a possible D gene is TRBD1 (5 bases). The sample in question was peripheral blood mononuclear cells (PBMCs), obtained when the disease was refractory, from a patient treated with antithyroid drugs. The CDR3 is CASSYSYRQNTGELFF. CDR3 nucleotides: TGTGCCAGCAGTTACTCGTACAGGCAGAACACCGGGGAGCTGTTTTTT.